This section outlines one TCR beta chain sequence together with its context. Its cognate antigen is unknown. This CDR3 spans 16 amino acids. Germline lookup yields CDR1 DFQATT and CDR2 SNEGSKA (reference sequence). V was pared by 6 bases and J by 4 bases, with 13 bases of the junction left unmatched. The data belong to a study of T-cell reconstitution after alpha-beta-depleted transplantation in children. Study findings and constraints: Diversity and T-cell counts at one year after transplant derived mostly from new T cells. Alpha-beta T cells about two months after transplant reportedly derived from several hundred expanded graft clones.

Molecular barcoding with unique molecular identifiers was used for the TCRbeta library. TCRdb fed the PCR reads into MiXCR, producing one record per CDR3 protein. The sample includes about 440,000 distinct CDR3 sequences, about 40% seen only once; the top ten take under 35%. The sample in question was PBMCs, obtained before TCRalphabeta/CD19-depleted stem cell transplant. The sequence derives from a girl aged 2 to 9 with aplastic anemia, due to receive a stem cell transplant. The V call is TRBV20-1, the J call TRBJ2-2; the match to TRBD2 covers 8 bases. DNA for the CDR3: TGCAGTGCCAAACCGGGACTAGGAACCACCACCGGGGAGCTGTTTTTT. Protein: CSAKPGLGTTTGELFF.